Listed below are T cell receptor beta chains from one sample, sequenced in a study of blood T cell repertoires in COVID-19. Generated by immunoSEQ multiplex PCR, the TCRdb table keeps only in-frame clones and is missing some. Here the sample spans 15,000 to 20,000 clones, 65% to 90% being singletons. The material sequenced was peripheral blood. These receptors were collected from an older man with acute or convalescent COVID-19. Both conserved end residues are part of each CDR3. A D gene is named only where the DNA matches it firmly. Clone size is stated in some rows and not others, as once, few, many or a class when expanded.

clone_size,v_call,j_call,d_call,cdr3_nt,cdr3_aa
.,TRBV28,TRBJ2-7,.,TGTGCCAGCACCCTACCGGGGACCTACGAGCAGTACTTC,CASTLPGTYEQYF
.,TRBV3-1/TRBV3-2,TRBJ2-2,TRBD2,TGTGCCAGCAGCCATATAATGATGAGCGGGGCGAACACCGGGGAGCTGTTTTTT,CASSHIMMSGANTGELFF
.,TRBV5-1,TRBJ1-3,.,TGCGCCAGCAGCTCAAGACTAGGCTCTGGAAACACCATATATTTT,CASSSRLGSGNTIYF
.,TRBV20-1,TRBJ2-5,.,TGCAGTGCTAGCCCGGAAGAGACCCAGTACTTC,CSASPEETQYF
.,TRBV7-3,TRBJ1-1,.,TGTGCCAGCAGCTTTACCCCTGACAGGTTGACTGAAGCTTTCTTT,CASSFTPDRLTEAFF
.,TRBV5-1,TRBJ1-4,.,TGCGCCAGCAGCTCGGACACCTCTCATGAAAAACTGTTTTTT,CASSSDTSHEKLFF
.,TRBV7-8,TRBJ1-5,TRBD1,TGTGCCAGCAGCTTAGGAGGGGGCAGCAATCAGCCCCAGCATTTT,CASSLGGGSNQPQHF
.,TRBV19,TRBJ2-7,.,TGTGCCAGTAGTATGTCCAGGGGCTACGAGCAGTACTTC,CASSMSRGYEQYF
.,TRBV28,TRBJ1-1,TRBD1,TGTGCCAGCAGTTTATGGGGACAGCTGAACACTGAAGCTTTCTTT,CASSLWGQLNTEAFF
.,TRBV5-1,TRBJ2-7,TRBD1,TGCGCCAGCAGACCACAACAGGGGACCTACGAGCAGTACTTC,CASRPQQGTYEQYF
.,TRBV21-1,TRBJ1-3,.,TGTGCCAGCAGCAGATCCGGGACAGGGGTTGTCCGAAACACCATATATTTT,CASSRSGTGVVRNTIYF
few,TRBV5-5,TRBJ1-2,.,TGTGCCAGCAGCTTCAACCAGGGTGGCTACACCTTC,CASSFNQGGYTF
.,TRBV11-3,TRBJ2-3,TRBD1,TGTGCCAGCAGCCGGTCGACAGGGGGCAACACAGATACGCAGTATTTT,CASSRSTGGNTDTQYF
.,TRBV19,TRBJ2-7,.,TGTGCCAGTAGTGGGGTCCTGGGGGCCTCCTACGAGCAGTACTTC,CASSGVLGASYEQYF
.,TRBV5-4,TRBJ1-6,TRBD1,TGTGCCAGCAGCCGCACCACGGGACAGGGTTATTCACCCCTCCACTTT,CASSRTTGQGYSPLHF
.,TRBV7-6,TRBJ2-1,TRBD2,TGTGCCAGCAGCTTAGCCGGGACTAGAATGTCGCATGAGCAGTTCTTC,CASSLAGTRMSHEQFF
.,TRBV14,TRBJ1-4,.,TGTGCCAGCAGCCGGTTCAGTAATGAAAAACTGTTTTTT,CASSRFSNEKLFF
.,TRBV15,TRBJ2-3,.,TGTGCCACCAGCAGAGCCCAGTCTGGCACAGATACGCAGTATTTT,CATSRAQSGTDTQYF
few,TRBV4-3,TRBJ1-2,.,TGCGCCAGCAGCCAAAGGAATGACAGGATTGCCTATGGCTACACCTTC,CASSQRNDRIAYGYTF
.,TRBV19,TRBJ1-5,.,TGTGCCAGTAGTATCTCCCAGGGGCGTACAGGGCGGCAGCCCCAGCATTTT,CASSISQGRTGRQPQHF
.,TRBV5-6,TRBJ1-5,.,TGTGCCAGCAGCAGAAGACCAGGGGAGCGTCAGCCCCAGCATTTT,CASSRRPGERQPQHF
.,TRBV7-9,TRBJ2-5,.,TGTGCCAGCAGCTTCCAAGGGGCCTCGGAGACCCAGTACTTC,CASSFQGASETQYF
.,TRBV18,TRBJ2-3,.,TGTGCCAGCTCCACGGACAGAAGCACAGATACGCAGTATTTT,CASSTDRSTDTQYF
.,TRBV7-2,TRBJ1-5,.,TGTGCCAGCAGCTCGCTAGCGAGTCAGCCCCAGCATTTT,CASSSLASQPQHF
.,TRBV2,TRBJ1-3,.,TGTGCCAGCAGTGTAGGGAGCTCTGGAAACACCATATATTTT,CASSVGSSGNTIYF
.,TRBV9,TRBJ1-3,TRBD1,TGTGCCAGCAGCGGTACAGGGGAGTCTGGAAACACCATATATTTT,CASSGTGESGNTIYF
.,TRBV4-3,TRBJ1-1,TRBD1,TGCGCCAGCAGCCCCTATCTGACAGGGGGGGGGATGAACACTGAAGCTTTCTTT,CASSPYLTGGGMNTEAFF
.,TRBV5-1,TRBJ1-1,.,TGCGCCAGCAGCTTCACAAGTAGACAGAAGAACACTGAAGCTTTCTTT,CASSFTSRQKNTEAFF
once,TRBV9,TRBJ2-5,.,TGTGCCAGCAGCGTAGCTGGACAGTCTGTGACCCAGTACTTC,CASSVAGQSVTQYF
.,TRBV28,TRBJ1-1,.,TGTGCCAGCAGCCCTGGGTCGGAGTTGAACACTGAAGCTTTCTTT,CASSPGSELNTEAFF
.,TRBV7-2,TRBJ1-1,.,TGTGCCAGCAGCTACGACAGGTGGTCCACTGAAGCTTTCTTT,CASSYDRWSTEAFF
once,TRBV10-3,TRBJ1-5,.,TGTGCCATCAGTGAATTCGGGGGATCAAGGGAGCCCCAGCATTTT,CAISEFGGSREPQHF
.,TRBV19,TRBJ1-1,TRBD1,TGTGCCAGCTCCAAAAGGGACAGTCTTAAAGCTTTCTTT,CASSKRDSLKAFF
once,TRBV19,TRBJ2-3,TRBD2,TGTGCCAGTAGAAACTTCGGGGGGGCGAGGGCAGATACGCAGTATTTT,CASRNFGGARADTQYF
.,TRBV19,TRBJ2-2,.,TGTGCCAGTAGTATAGATCGAGTTGCCGGGGAGCTGTTTTTT,CASSIDRVAGELFF
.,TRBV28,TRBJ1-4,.,TGTGCCAGCAGTTTGGAACGGGGGAAACTGTTTTTT,CASSLERGKLFF
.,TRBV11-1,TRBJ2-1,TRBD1,TGTGCCAGCAGCCCGGACAGGGATGAGCAGTTCTTC,CASSPDRDEQFF
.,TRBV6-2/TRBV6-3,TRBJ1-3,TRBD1,TGTGCCAGCAGTGACAGGGGAGGCCCTGGAAACACCATATATTTT,CASSDRGGPGNTIYF
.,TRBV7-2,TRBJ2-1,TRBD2,TGTGCCAGCAGCTCCAGCGGGGGGGCATCTCTGTTCTTC,CASSSSGGASLFF
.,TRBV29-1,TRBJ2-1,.,TGCAGCGTTGACCTCTATTCTTACAATGAGCAGTTCTTC,CSVDLYSYNEQFF
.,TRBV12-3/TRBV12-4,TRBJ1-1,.,TGTGCCAGCAGTTTTCGTCCAGGCGGGGAAGCTTTCTTT,CASSFRPGGEAFF
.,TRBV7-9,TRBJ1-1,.,TGTGCCAGCAGCCCCAGGGGCCTGATGAACACTGAAGCTTTCTTT,CASSPRGLMNTEAFF
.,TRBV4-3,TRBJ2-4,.,TGCGCCAGCAGCCAAGAGTACAGCTTAGCCAAAAACATTCAGTACTTC,CASSQEYSLAKNIQYF
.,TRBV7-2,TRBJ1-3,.,TGTGCCAGCTCCAGGATGAACACCATATATTTT,CASSRMNTIYF
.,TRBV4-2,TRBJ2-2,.,TGTGCCAGCAGCCAAGAAATTGGCGGGGTAGCTACGAACACCGGGGAGCTGTTTTTT,CASSQEIGGVATNTGELFF
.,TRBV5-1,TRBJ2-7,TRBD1,TGCGCCAGCAGCGGACAGGGCTACGAGCAGTACTTC,CASSGQGYEQYF
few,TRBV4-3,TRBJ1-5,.,TGCGCCAGCAGCCCGATTGGGGGGGTTCAGCCCCAGCATTTT,CASSPIGGVQPQHF
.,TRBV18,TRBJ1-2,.,TGTGCCAGCTCACCACCGGGACACCCCCTTCCCGGCTACACCTTC,CASSPPGHPLPGYTF
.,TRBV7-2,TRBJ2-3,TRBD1,TGTGCCAGCAGCTTGGCAGGGGGCGTGACAGATACGCAGTATTTT,CASSLAGGVTDTQYF
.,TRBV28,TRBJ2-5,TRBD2,TGTGCCACCCTAGCGGGGGGCATCATCGGGGAGACCCAGTACTTC,CATLAGGIIGETQYF
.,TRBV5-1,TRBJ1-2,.,TGCGCCAGCAGCCTCGTTCCGACAGGTACGAACTATGGCTACACCTTC,CASSLVPTGTNYGYTF
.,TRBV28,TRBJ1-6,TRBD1,TGTGCCAGCAGTTCCCGGACAGGGGGTGATTCACCCCTCCACTTT,CASSSRTGGDSPLHF
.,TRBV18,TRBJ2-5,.,TGTGCCAGCTCACCCAACGGGAGGACCCAGTACTTC,CASSPNGRTQYF
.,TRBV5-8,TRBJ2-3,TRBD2,TGTGCCAGCAGCGCAAGACTAGCGGGGTGGAGCACAGATACGCAGTATTTT,CASSARLAGWSTDTQYF